The 20 T cell receptor beta chains given below trace back to one sample, sequenced in a study of T cell clones after liver transplantation. Clones were sequenced by immunoSEQ multiplex PCR, and TCRdb holds only the in-frame ones, with some missing. The sample records 40,000 to 55,000 clones, 55% to 85% being singletons. This specimen consisted of CD4+ T cells from blood, obtained around 4.5 years after liver transplant. These receptors all come from a human patient who received a liver transplant. The T cells may come from the graft donor.

The chain carries TRBV19 and TRBJ1-2; D remains unclear. Germline lookup yields CDR1 LNHDA and CDR2 SQIVND (reference sequence). The CDR3 covers 15 residues. V was shortened by 4 bases and J by 4 bases, with 16 bases between the two germline ends. The CDR3 DNA reads TGTGCCAGTAGTAAAGACGGAACAGCCTTCTATGGCTACACCTTC. It specifies CASSKDGTAFYGYTF. Full variable domain (remainder filled in from reference TRBV19 and TRBJ1-2): DGGITQSPKYLFRKEGQNVTLSCEQNLNHDAMYWYRQDPGQGLRLIYYSQIVNDFQKGDIAEGYSVSREKKESFPLTVTSAQKNPTAFYLCASSKDGTAFYGYTFGSGTRLTVV.

The chain uses TRBV4-2 and TRBJ2-3, with D possibly matching TRBD2 (7 bases). The germline V and J ends were trimmed by 1 base and 2 bases, with 10 bases remaining between them. Germline CDR1 LGHNA, CDR2 YNFKEQ. The CDR3 totals 15 residues. The CDR3 nucleotides are TGTGCCAGCAGCCAAGCGGGGGGCAACACAGATACGCAGTATTTT. Its translation is CASSQAGGNTDTQYF.

The chain is built from TRBV4-2 and TRBJ1-4; 7 bases agree with TRBD1. Germline V gene sequence: CDR1 LGHNA, CDR2 YNFKEQ. Germline trimming cut 4 bases from V and 8 bases from J; bases unmatched to any gene: 4. This CDR3 comprises 13 residues. CDR3 amino acids: CASSPGRGEKLFF. The CDR3 DNA is TGTGCCAGCAGCCCGGGCAGGGGGGAAAAACTGTTTTTT.

J is TRBJ1-1 and V is TRBV11-2, with D unresolved. The CDR3 is 14 amino acids. V lost 3 bases and J 5 bases, leaving 13 bases between the germline ends. Germline CDR1 is SGHAT and CDR2 is FQNNGV. In DNA, the CDR3 is TGTGCCAGCAGCTTGTACCAATTGGGGACTGAAGCTTTCTTT. Amino acids: CASSLYQLGTEAFF.

The chain uses TRBV9 and TRBJ2-7; 15 positions match TRBD2. Trimming removed 4 bases from V and 5 bases from J; junction bases left unmatched: 7. This CDR3 region has 16 residues. Per germline, CDR1 SGDLS and CDR2 YYNGEE. The CDR3 region has the DNA TGTGCCAGCAGCATGGGACTAGCGGGGGGCCTCAACGAGCAGTACTTC. Its translation: CASSMGLAGGLNEQYF.

The chain has TRBV6-5 and TRBJ2-7; D remains ambiguous. This CDR3 spans 11 amino acids. V shed 6 bases and J shed 4 bases, with 7 bases lying between them. Germline V gene lookup returns CDR1 MNHEY and CDR2 SVGAGI. The CDR3 coding sequence is TGTGCCAGCAGGCGATCGTACGAGCAGTACTTC. Translation gives CASRRSYEQYF.

The V gene is TRBV10-3, the J gene TRBJ2-3; 7 bases are shared with TRBD2. V lost 9 bases, J lost 1 base, and 7 bases stayed unmatched. The CDR3 is made up of 14 amino acids. Looked up from germline, CDR1 is ENHRY and CDR2 is SYGVKD. The CDR3 loop is CAIARGEGTDTQYF. The CDR3 region has the DNA TGTGCCATTGCTCGGGGGGAGGGCACAGATACGCAGTATTTT.

Written as DNA, the CDR3 is TGTGCCAGCAGGAAGGACAGGGGGTACCCCTACGAGCAGTACTTC. Translation: CASRKDRGYPYEQYF. The V gene is TRBV6-5, the J gene TRBJ2-7; 10 bases fit TRBD1. The V gene's germline CDR1 is MNHEY and CDR2 SVGAGI. V gave up 6 bases and J gave up 2 bases; unmatched junction bases: 7. The CDR3 extends over 15 amino acids.

V usage is TRBV6-6 and J usage is TRBJ2-7, with a tentative D call TRBD1 (5 bases). Per the germline V gene, CDR1 is MNHNY and CDR2 is SVGAGI (reference sequence). The V end was cut by 5 bases, the J end by 7 bases, with 15 bases between. The CDR3 runs 13 residues. In nucleotides, the CDR3 is TGTGCCAGCAGTGTACAGGATACGGTGGAGCAGTACTTC. It yields the protein CASSVQDTVEQYF.

The chain recombines TRBV27 with TRBJ1-4; a possible D gene is TRBD1 (5 bases). Germline CDR1 MNHEY, CDR2 SMNVEV (reference sequence). This CDR3 is built from 13 residues. V was cut by 6 bases and J by 4 bases, with 9 bases left in between. The CDR3 DNA reads TGTGCCAGCAGGGGTAGGGGTAATGAAAAACTGTTTTTT. This encodes CASRGRGNEKLFF.

The V gene is TRBV2, the J gene TRBJ1-5; D is possibly TRBD1 (5 bases). Germline V lookup: CDR1 SNHLY, CDR2 FYNNEI. Trimming removed 4 bases at V and 3 bases at J, with 10 bases between. The CDR3 is made up of 14 amino acids. The chain's CDR3 is CASSVDSHNQPQHF. The DNA of the CDR3 is TGTGCCAGCAGTGTCGACAGTCACAATCAGCCCCAGCATTTT. Full variable domain (missing parts from reference TRBV2 and TRBJ1-5): EPEVTQTPSHQVTQMGQEVILRCVPISNHLYFYWYRQILGQKVEFLVSFYNNEISEKSEIFDDQFSVERPDGSNFTLKIRSTKLEDSAMYFCASSVDSHNQPQHFGDGTRLSIL.

This sequence joins TRBV19 and TRBJ1-1, with TRBD1 matching over 7 bases. V shed 6 bases and J 5 bases; nucleotides not matched to a gene: 9. Germline CDR1 is LNHDA and CDR2 is SQIVND (reference sequence). The CDR3 is 14 residues long. Here the CDR3 DNA reads TGTGCCAGTAGCCTTGACAGGGTAATTACTGAAGCTTTCTTT. This gives the protein CASSLDRVITEAFF.

This clone was counted between two and nine times. The gene calls are TRBV18 and TRBJ2-7; tentative D call: TRBD2 (5 bases). The CDR3 is made up of 11 amino acids. V lost 6 bases and J 5 bases, leaving 8 bases between the germline ends. CDR1 and CDR2 from the germline V gene are KGHSH and LQKENI. The CDR3 bases are TGTGCCAGCTCCGAGGGAAACGAGCAGTACTTC. It specifies CASSEGNEQYF.

The chain has TRBV6-6 and TRBJ1-3; D not certain. With 8 bases removed from V and 2 bases from J, the gap between germline ends came to 10 bases. CDR1 is MNHNY, CDR2 SVGAGI, per germline (reference sequence). CDR3 length equals 13 residues. CDR3 loop: CASCKAAGNTIYF. DNA of the CDR3: TGTGCCAGCTGTAAGGCGGCTGGAAACACCATATATTTT.

This clone was seen only once. In DNA form, the CDR3 reads TGTGCCAGCAGCGACAAGCGGGGGGGCTTCAATGAGCAGTTCTTC. Amino acids: CASSDKRGGFNEQFF. This chain connects TRBV12-2 to TRBJ2-1; the table assigns TRBD2, which was not confirmed against the DNA. TRBV12-2 is a listed pseudogene. The CDR3 contains 15 residues.

V is TRBV19 and J is TRBJ1-5; TRBD1 matches 7 bases. From germline, CDR1 is LNHDA and CDR2 SQIVND (reference sequence). V shed 7 bases, J shed 7 bases, and the junction held 13 bases outside the gene matches. This CDR3 is built from 15 residues. The CDR3 reads CASTPREGAQQPQHF. The CDR3 DNA sequence: TGTGCCAGTACCCCCCGGGAGGGGGCGCAGCAGCCCCAGCATTTT.

The chain employs TRBV6-5 and TRBJ1-1; no firm D call. CDR1 is MNHEY, CDR2 SVGAGI, per germline. The V gene lost 0 bases and the J gene lost 4 bases, with 15 bases spanning the gap. The CDR3 extends over 16 amino acids. This CDR3 reads CASSYSGLGKGTEAFF. Written as DNA, the CDR3 is TGTGCCAGCAGTTACTCAGGATTGGGGAAAGGCACTGAAGCTTTCTTT.

The chain carries TRBV28 and TRBJ1-6, with D unresolved. The V end lost 5 bases, the J end lost 1 base, and 6 bases lay between the germline ends. Looked up from germline, CDR1 is MDHEN and CDR2 is SYDVKM. The CDR3 contains 14 residues. CDR3 amino acids: CASSTGSYNSPLHF. In DNA, the CDR3 is TGTGCCAGCAGTACGGGGTCCTATAATTCACCCCTCCACTTT.

The V and J genes are TRBV11-2 and TRBJ2-1; 9 bases agree with TRBD1. This CDR3 has 15 amino acids. Trimming at V came to 3 bases and at J to 5 bases, leaving 5 bases not matched to a gene. Germline V gene lookup returns CDR1 SGHAT and CDR2 FQNNGV. CDR3 amino acids: CASSLGQGKHNEQFF. CDR3 coding DNA: TGTGCCAGCAGCTTGGGACAGGGTAAGCACAATGAGCAGTTCTTC. Full variable domain (missing parts from reference TRBV11-2 and TRBJ2-1): EAGVAQSPRYKIIEKRQSVAFWCNPISGHATLYWYQQILGQGPKLLIQFQNNGVVDDSQLPKDRFSAERLKGVDSTLKIQPAKLEDSAVYLCASSLGQGKHNEQFFGPGTRLTVL.

This chain links TRBV29-1 with TRBJ2-3, with a possible D match to TRBD2 (5 bases). Germline V gene data show CDR1 as SQVTM and CDR2 as ANQGSEA. With 6 bases removed from V and 2 bases from J, the gap between germline ends came to 18 bases. The length of the CDR3 is 15 residues. This chain's CDR3 is CSVLRAPTSTDTQYF. The CDR3 DNA is TGCAGCGTCCTGCGGGCCCCAACGTCCACAGATACGCAGTATTTT.